This record looks at one T cell receptor (beta chain) sequence and its context. Its antigen is not identified. Naive CD4+ cells were CD45RA-selected; the remaining cells were memory. The record originates from a study of shared clonotypes between healthy human individuals. About the research overall: There were three CD4 naive, three CD4 memory, two CD8 naive and one CD8 memory plates per donor. Study conclusions and caveats: On the whole, naive subsets had larger estimated richness than memory subsets had.

Per the original methods: As immunoSEQ supplied junction-only sequences (without quality scores), filtering differed. The protocol was immunoSEQ multiplex PCR, while the TCRdb copy is restricted to in-frame clones and leaves out a portion. D and trimming come from the DNA, and the V and J calls and clone size come from that table. Of under 200,000 clones in the sample, 80% to 95% are singletons; the top ten hold 0.067%. This clonotype was obtained from a young woman in good health. Source material: naive CD4+ T cells sorted from blood. The subset was: CD45RA+ positively selected.

CDR3 nucleotide sequence: TGTGCCAGCTCCCCTCGGGGGCCGGATCAGCCCCAGCATTTT. Residues: CASSPRGPDQPQHF. The rearrangement joins TRBV18 to TRBJ1-5, with a weak D call TRBD1 (6 bases). The CDR3 consists of 14 residues. Germline V gene lookup returns CDR1 KGHSH and CDR2 LQKENI. Trimming took off 6 bases at V and 5 bases at J, with 14 bases between the two ends.